This T cell receptor beta chain was observed in a study of blood T cell repertoires in COVID-19. The CDR3 sequence is 18 residues long. Germline CDR1 KGHDR, CDR2 SFDVKD. J gave up 4 bases and V 5 bases, and 14 bases lay outside the gene matches. In the original processing: Estimated nucleated cell counts came from reference gene primer amplification. This table comes from immunoSEQ multiplex PCR, and its TCRdb copy is limited to in-frame clones, with some not included. V and J calls and clone size come straight from that table; D and trimming were deduced from the DNA. The sample carries 220,000 or so clones, approximately 85% recorded once.

The sequencing input was PBMCs or T cells enriched from blood (not recorded which). The receptor was derived from a woman in her forties or fifties who had recovered from COVID-19. The rearrangement uses TRBV24-1 and TRBJ2-1, with 9 bases identical to TRBD2. CDR3 in DNA: TGTGCCACCAGTGGTGGTAGCGGGAGAGGGGTTACATACAATGAGCAGTTCTTC. It encodes CATSGGSGRGVTYNEQFF.